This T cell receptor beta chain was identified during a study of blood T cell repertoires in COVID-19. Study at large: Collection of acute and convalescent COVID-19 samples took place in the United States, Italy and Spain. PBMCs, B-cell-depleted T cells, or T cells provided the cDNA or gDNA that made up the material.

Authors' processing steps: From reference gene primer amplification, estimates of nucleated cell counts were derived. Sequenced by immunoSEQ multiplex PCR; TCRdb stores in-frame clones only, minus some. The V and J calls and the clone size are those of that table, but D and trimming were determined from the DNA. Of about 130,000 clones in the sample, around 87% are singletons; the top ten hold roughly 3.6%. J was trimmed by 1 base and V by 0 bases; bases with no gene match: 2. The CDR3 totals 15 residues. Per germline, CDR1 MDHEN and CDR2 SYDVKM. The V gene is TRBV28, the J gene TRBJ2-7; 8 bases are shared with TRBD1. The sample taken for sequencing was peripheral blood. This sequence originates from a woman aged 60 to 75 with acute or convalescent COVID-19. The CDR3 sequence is CASSLWGDRSYEQYF. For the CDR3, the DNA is TGTGCCAGCAGTTTATGGGGGGACAGGTCCTACGAGCAGTACTTC. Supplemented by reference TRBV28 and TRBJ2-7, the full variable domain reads DVKVTQSSRYLVKRTGEKVFLECVQDMDHENMFWYRQDPGLGLRLIYFSYDVKMKEKGDIPEGYSVSREKKERFSLILESASTNQTSMYLCASSLWGDRSYEQYFGPGTRLTVT.